This record concerns one TCR beta chain sequence. Its antigen has not been determined. The data originate from a study of CXCR3-negative and CXCR3-positive naive CD8 T cells (dated by TCRdb to the late 2010s). About the study as a whole: In total, 130 million to 150 million TRB reads were obtained, corresponding to roughly 1.5 +/- 0.3 million reads per library. Data from 11 donors, pooled across two independent experiments, went into the diversity and physicochemical repertoire analyses. For the TRBV-TRBJ cluster analysis, the naive subsets came from roughly 5 donors, while the memory cells came from 3 donors.

Sequencing relied on a NextSeq 550. The Human TCR Profiling Kit (MiLaboratory) was used to prepare UMI-labeled 5' RACE TRB cDNA libraries. The full amount of extracted RNA was used for cDNA synthesis, and the full amount of resulting cDNA was used for PCR amplification. Libraries were prepared in parallel with an identical number of PCR cycles. The study's processing was this. With a requirement of at least two reads per UMI, MIGEC and MiXCR extracted about 50,000 +/- 10,000 unique UMI-labeled TRB cDNA molecules per library. Each library averaged about 40,000 +/- 10,000 functional in-frame TRB CDR3 nucleotide clonotypes without stop codons. Diversity metrics, including normalized Shannon-Wiener and Chao1, were computed in VDJtools after downsampling to 5000 UMI-labeled TRB molecules per sample. VDJtools was used to calculate clonotype-size-weighted physicochemical properties of the central five CDR3 residues, namely interaction energy, strength, volume and Kidera factor 4. TCRdb reprocessed the reads and assigns one entry to each CDR3 protein sequence, leaving out DNA. These V and J calls derive from TCRdb rather than the authors' analysis. The data table for this sample lists fewer than 60,000 distinct CDR3 sequences. The ten largest clones capture about 20% of the sample.

The paper's findings and limits, for the study overall: Comparably high repertoire diversity was found in both naive subsets, whereas much lower repertoire diversity was found in memory CD8+ T cells. CXCR3 expression partially decreased after cryopreservation, so most assays used freshly isolated PBMCs. Because surface CD5, which is linked to self-reactivity in mice, was comparable between the naive subsets, TCR interaction strength was also inferred from the physicochemical properties of TRB CDR3s. Within the same donor, TRBV-TRBJ usage looked similar between naive CXCR3-negative and CXCR3-positive cells, but memory cells had distinct patterns.

For every CD8+ T cell subset, 300,000 cells were flow-sorted straight into RLT lysis buffer, and each subset was sorted in triplicate. Peripheral blood mononuclear cells were isolated from buffy coats by standard density gradient centrifugation. Total RNA was extracted from sorted cells with an RNeasy Mini Kit. The germline V gene gives CDR1 as SGHNT and CDR2 as YENEEA. The CDR3, cysteine through phenylalanine, is 15 amino acids long. No DNA appears here. The V and J segments used are TRBV11-3 and TRBJ2-7; with no DNA, the TCRdb D assignment of TRBD1 cannot be verified. The source is a human donor in good health. Some clones in this sample may be carry-over from other donors' samples. Sequencing used memory CD8+ T cells from blood. Read against the paper, the sample's cell subset or site label means: conventional CD8+ memory T cells (TMEM), sorted as controls. The CDR3 protein is CASSPWGQGDYEQYF.